Listed below are T cell receptor beta chains from one sample, sequenced in a study of T cell responses to AZD1222 COVID-19 vaccine. Measured with immunoSEQ multiplex PCR; TCRdb has only the in-frame clones, and not every one. Among around 150,000 clones, 91% were seen once, and the ten largest hold over 1%. The source was peripheral blood, collected 28 days after the second AZD1222 dose. The receptor set was obtained from an adult who received the AZD1222 COVID-19 vaccine. Each CDR3 is given with its conserved first and last residue. D genes are given only for firm matches. Size tells how often a clone was seen (once, few, many) or the class of an expanded clone, and some rows leave it out.

abundance	v_gene	j_gene	d_gene	CDR3aa	CDR3nt
.	TRBV7-2	TRBJ1-2	.	CASSLAMWGTYGYTF	TGTGCCAGCAGCTTAGCAATGTGGGGGACCTATGGCTACACCTTC
.	TRBV7-9	TRBJ1-2	.	CASSLAQNYGYTF	TGTGCCAGCAGCTTGGCGCAGAACTATGGCTACACCTTC
once	TRBV4-3	TRBJ1-4	TRBD1	CASSQDGRQGATNEKLFF	TGCGCCAGCAGCCAAGATGGGAGACAGGGGGCCACTAATGAAAAACTGTTTTTT
.	TRBV7-2	TRBJ1-1	.	CASSLLGPVGTEAFF	TGTGCCAGCAGCTTATTAGGCCCGGTGGGCACTGAAGCTTTCTTT
.	TRBV28	TRBJ2-7	TRBD1	CASSLSLGQGMYF	TGTGCCAGCAGTTTATCGCTCGGACAGGGGATGTACTTC
.	TRBV6-1	TRBJ2-7	.	CASSDIAENYEQYF	TGTGCCAGCAGTGATATCGCGGAGAACTACGAGCAGTACTTC
.	TRBV9	TRBJ2-1	TRBD2	CASSVATGGTSGGSYNEQFF	TGTGCCAGCAGCGTAGCTACTGGCGGGACTAGCGGGGGGAGTTACAATGAGCAGTTCTTC
.	TRBV6-5	TRBJ2-7	.	CASSLVGWSSYEQYF	TGTGCCAGCAGTTTGGTAGGATGGAGCTCCTACGAGCAGTACTTC
.	TRBV15	TRBJ2-1	TRBD2	CATSRAREGNNVEQFF	TGTGCCACCAGCAGAGCAAGGGAGGGCAATAACGTTGAGCAGTTCTTC
.	TRBV20-1	TRBJ1-2	.	CSAKGKGYTF	TGCAGTGCGAAGGGAAAGGGCTACACCTTC
.	TRBV19	TRBJ1-3	TRBD1	CASSLWTGDPSGNTIYF	TGTGCCAGTAGTCTCTGGACAGGGGATCCGTCTGGAAACACCATATATTTT
.	TRBV5-1	TRBJ2-3	.	CASSLGGIALTDTQYF	TGCGCCAGCAGCTTGGGGGGGATAGCTCTCACAGATACGCAGTATTTT
.	TRBV9	TRBJ1-1	.	CASSVTGAPAFF	TGTGCCAGCAGCGTGACTGGGGCACCAGCTTTCTTT
.	TRBV5-1	TRBJ1-1	.	CASSLDWGTTEAFF	TGCGCCAGCAGCTTGGATTGGGGGACCACTGAAGCTTTCTTT
.	TRBV18	TRBJ2-7	TRBD1	CASSRPRDRTYEQYF	TGTGCCAGCTCACGTCCCCGGGACAGAACCTACGAGCAGTACTTC
.	TRBV27	TRBJ1-1	.	CASSLTGNTEAFF	TGTGCCAGCAGTTTAACTGGGAACACTGAAGCTTTCTTT
.	TRBV15	TRBJ2-7	.	CATSREGQTPYEQYF	TGTGCCACCAGCAGAGAAGGTCAGACACCCTACGAGCAGTACTTC
.	TRBV18	TRBJ2-2	.	CASSPLKSSGELFF	TGTGCCAGCTCACCGCTTAAAAGTTCCGGGGAGCTGTTTTTT
.	TRBV6-2/TRBV6-3	TRBJ2-1	.	CASSYSPGVNYNEQFF	TGTGCCAGCAGTTACTCACCGGGGGTTAACTACAATGAGCAGTTCTTC
.	TRBV12-3/TRBV12-4	TRBJ1-2	TRBD1	CASRPTGGGYTF	TGTGCCAGCAGACCGACAGGGGGAGGCTACACCTTC
many	TRBV5-1	TRBJ2-1	TRBD2	CASSLVLAGNNEQFF	TGCGCCAGCAGCTTGGTTCTAGCGGGGAACAATGAGCAGTTCTTC
.	TRBV4-2	TRBJ1-4	TRBD1	CASSASGGGTGNEKLFF	TGTGCCAGCAGCGCAAGTGGGGGCGGGACAGGGAATGAAAAACTGTTTTTT
.	TRBV29-1	TRBJ2-1	.	CSVGLNYNEQFF	TGCAGCGTTGGGCTTAACTACAATGAGCAGTTCTTC
.	TRBV2	TRBJ2-1	TRBD2	CAIRSERGGYNEQFF	TGTGCCATCAGATCCGAGCGGGGGGGCTACAATGAGCAGTTCTTC
.	TRBV3-1/TRBV3-2	TRBJ1-4	TRBD1	CASSHRTGLDEKLFF	TGTGCCAGCAGCCATAGGACAGGGCTAGATGAAAAACTGTTTTTT
once	TRBV7-6	TRBJ1-1	.	CASSLASGRVAEAFF	TGTGCCAGCAGCCTGGCCTCTGGGAGGGTCGCTGAAGCTTTCTTT
once	TRBV11-2	TRBJ2-7	.	CASSLEFSSAYEQYF	TGTGCCAGCAGCTTAGAGTTTAGTTCGGCCTACGAGCAGTACTTC
.	TRBV4-2	TRBJ1-2	.	CASSQTMGTHYGYTF	TGTGCCAGCAGCCAAACGATGGGCACGCACTATGGCTACACCTTC
.	TRBV5-6	TRBJ1-2	TRBD1	CASSGDRGNYGYTF	TGTGCCAGCAGCGGGGACAGGGGAAACTATGGCTACACCTTC
.	TRBV27	TRBJ1-4	.	CASSFLFPGNEKLFF	TGTGCCAGCAGTTTTTTATTCCCAGGGAATGAAAAACTGTTTTTT
.	TRBV6-5	TRBJ2-1	TRBD2	CASSYQGSGNGEQFF	TGTGCCAGCAGTTACCAGGGTAGCGGGAATGGTGAGCAGTTCTTC
.	TRBV29-1	TRBJ2-5	.	CSSNEAAETQYF	TGCAGCTCCAATGAGGCGGCTGAGACCCAGTACTTC
.	TRBV10-2	TRBJ1-5	.	CASSDSPGDQPQHF	TGCGCCAGCAGTGATAGCCCAGGCGATCAGCCCCAGCATTTT
.	TRBV3-1/TRBV3-2	TRBJ1-3	.	CASSRRQATGNTIYF	TGTGCCAGCAGCCGCCGACAGGCAACTGGAAACACCATATATTTT
.	TRBV9	TRBJ2-1	.	CASSVDYPYNEQFF	TGTGCCAGCAGCGTAGACTACCCCTACAATGAGCAGTTCTTC
.	TRBV18	TRBJ1-6	.	CASSPNTGVNSPLHF	TGTGCCAGCTCACCTAATACAGGAGTTAATTCACCCCTCCACTTT
.	TRBV5-5	TRBJ1-5	.	CASSSLGVPNDQPQHF	TGTGCCAGCAGCTCCCTGGGGGTCCCTAACGATCAGCCCCAGCATTTT
.	TRBV9	TRBJ2-5	TRBD2	CASSVGVAGGSETQYF	TGTGCCAGCAGCGTAGGGGTAGCGGGGGGTTCCGAGACCCAGTACTTC
.	TRBV3-1/TRBV3-2	TRBJ1-3	.	CASSRGPGGNTIYF	TGTGCCAGCAGTCGGGGTCCAGGCGGAAACACCATATATTTT
.	TRBV7-9	TRBJ1-4	TRBD1	CASSSTRQGEKLFF	TGTGCCAGCAGCTCCACTCGACAGGGAGAAAAACTGTTTTTT